The following is a TCR beta chain sequence with its context. Its target is not known. Looked up from germline, CDR1 is MGHDK and CDR2 is SYGVNS. The CDR3 covers 14 residues. Losses at the gene ends were 6 bases for V and 5 bases for J; bases not matched to a gene: 6. Some clones are missing from TCRdb's copy, which holds only in-frame ones; the method was immunoSEQ multiplex PCR. The repertoire includes roughly 60,000 clones, 70% to 85% of them detected once, and about 19% sits in the top ten. The data were obtained in a study of T cell responses to AZD1222 COVID-19 vaccine. Study-wide points: With two AZD1222 doses given, Spike-specific TCR breadth and depth both rose. No day 14 peak samples; only post-peak repertoires were characterized. Spike regions recognized by vaccine-associated CD4 TCRs spanned the protein, led by 160-218 and 743-854.

The V gene is TRBV25-1, the J gene TRBJ1-1; 10 nucleotides line up with TRBD1. The sample consisted of peripheral blood, taken on day 0 of AZD1222 vaccination. This TCR came from an adult in good health. CDR3 sequence: CASRATGGRTEAFF. The CDR3 DNA follows: TGTGCCAGCAGGGCGACAGGGGGCAGGACTGAAGCTTTCTTT.